This T cell receptor beta chain was recorded in a study of identical twins. Whole-study results and caveats: Insertions were fewer in abundant cord blood beta clonotypes, whereas memory repertoires showed none of this pattern. Modelling approaches yielded underestimates of out-of-frame TCR alpha sharing between monozygotic twins. Conclusions relied on cross-sectional statistical analysis, not following the same donors.

This clonotype was picked up a small number of times. The antigen is unknown. CDR1 DFQATT and CDR2 SNEGSKA come from the germline V gene (reference sequence). This CDR3 has 14 amino acids. V trimming: 2 bases; J trimming: 6 bases; junction bases outside the gene matches: 6. TCRdb passed the 5' RACE reads through MiXCR, listing each CDR3 protein once. The profile shows 500,000 to 650,000 distinct CDR3 sequences, about 7.1% of them singletons. These data were likewise used in another study, on yellow fever vaccine responses in identical twins. This second study says: Vaccine T cell responses of twins reportedly seemed partly convergent and partly personalized.

The rearrangement joins TRBV20-1 to TRBJ2-2; 7 nucleotides align to TRBD1. The source of this sequence is a woman under 30 in good health. Sequencing used PBMCs. CDR3 DNA sequence: TGCAGTGCTAGACGCCTCGGGACAGCCGGGGAGCTGTTTTTT. This translates into CSARRLGTAGELFF.